This T cell receptor (beta chain) emerged from a study of OX40 agonist ivuxolimab in advanced cancers. Whole-study context: Patients received intravenous ivuxolimab every 2 weeks at 0.01 to 10 mg/kg. Hepatocellular carcinoma, melanoma, renal cell or head and neck cancer was diagnosed in the dose-escalation patients.

Study-wide findings and caveats: At 0.1 to 3.0 mg/kg, clonal expansion of CD4+ and CD8+ blood T cells had occurred by week 6.

The ends were cut back, 0 bases at V and 2 bases at J, with 7 bases in the middle. This CDR3 comprises 14 residues. Germline V CDR1 and CDR2: LNHNV, YYDKDF (reference sequence). Here immunoSEQ multiplex PCR was the method, and the copy in TCRdb shows in-frame clones only, minus some. The profile shows about 66,000 clones, around 83% of them singletons. Only a few counts were recorded for this clone. Its antigen is as yet unknown. This sequence was found in an adult with an advanced solid tumor such as melanoma, head and neck, liver or kidney cancer. The sample here was CD4+ or CD8+ T cells sorted from blood, taken in a trial of the OX40 agonist ivuxolimab. V gene TRBV15 combines with J gene TRBJ1-2; perhaps TRBD1 as D (5 bases). The CDR3 DNA reads TGTGCCACCAGCAGAGATGGGACCAACTATGGCTACACCTTC. Amino acid sequence: CATSRDGTNYGYTF.